Given below is one T cell receptor (beta chain) in context. Its antigen remains unidentified. This sample stems from a study of T cell repertoires in cytomegalovirus infection. For the study at large: CMV infection together with matching HLA type was indicated by public TCR beta signatures.

Points from the study as a whole: Identification of carriers of CMV plus the relevant HLA was achieved through cumulative public TCR beta family frequency. Predominance within the ex vivo response was attributable to HLA-C-restricted CMV-specific TCR beta clonotypes.

From the reads, TCRdb called clonotypes with MiXCR, one entry per CDR3 protein. The sample yields hundreds of thousands of distinct CDR3 sequences, roughly 17% seen once. This CDR3 has 14 amino acids. V was clipped by 4 bases and J by 2 bases, with 9 bases between them. Germline lookup yields CDR1 LGHNA and CDR2 YSLEER. The specimen was PBMCs. The chain has TRBV4-3 and TRBJ1-3; tentatively, D is TRBD1 (5 bases). The sequence came from a human donor in good health (CMV status not recorded). Some clones in this sample may be carry-over from other donors' samples. CDR3 in DNA: TGCGCCAGCAGCCTTGGGACGCCTGGAAACACCATATATTTT. It codes for CASSLGTPGNTIYF.